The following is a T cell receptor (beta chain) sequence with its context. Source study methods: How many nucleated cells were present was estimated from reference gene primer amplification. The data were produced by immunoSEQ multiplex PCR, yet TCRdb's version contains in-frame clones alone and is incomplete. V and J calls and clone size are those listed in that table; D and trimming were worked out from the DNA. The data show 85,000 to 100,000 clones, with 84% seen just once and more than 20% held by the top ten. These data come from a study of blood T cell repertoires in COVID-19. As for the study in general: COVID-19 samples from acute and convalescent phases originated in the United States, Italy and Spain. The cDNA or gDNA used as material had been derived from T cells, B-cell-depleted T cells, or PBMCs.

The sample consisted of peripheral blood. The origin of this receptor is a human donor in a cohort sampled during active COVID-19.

The CDR3 reads CASSETGSQETQYF. The CDR3 DNA reads as TGCGCCAGCAGCGAAACAGGGTCCCAAGAGACCCAGTACTTC. The chain uses TRBV10-1 and TRBJ2-5; perhaps TRBD1 as D (6 bases). V was pared by 6 bases and J by 1 base, with 12 bases between. There are 14 residues in the CDR3. Germline values: CDR1 WNHNN, CDR2 SYGVQD (reference sequence).